The present TCR beta chain was sequenced within a study of T-cell reconstitution after alpha-beta-depleted transplantation in children. Whole-study findings and limits: After transplant, high TCRbeta diversity at day 60 in some patients arose from surviving recipient T cells and thymic progenitors. Several hundred expanded graft clones reportedly supplied alpha-beta T cells about two months after transplant. Among T cells one year after transplant, newly produced cells accounted for most counts and diversity.

As concerns this clonotype: Its antigen is still unknown.

Unique molecular identifiers were incorporated into the prepared TCRbeta library. Using its own MiXCR run on the PCR reads, TCRdb lists one record per CDR3 protein. The sample carries about 980,000 distinct CDR3 sequences, about 29% recorded once. The sequence was collected from a boy in the first two years of life who had a stem cell transplant for SCID, so the T cells may come from the graft donor. The source was PBMCs, mostly from graft donor cells, collected 360 days after TCRalphabeta/CD19-depleted stem cell transplant.

The CDR3 sequence is CASSSRGTHHEQYF. The CDR3 DNA sequence: TGTGCCAGCAGCTCCCGCGGGACCCACCACGAGCAGTACTTC. The rearrangement uses TRBV5-5 and TRBJ2-7, with a weak D call TRBD2 (6 bases). V lost 3 bases and J 5 bases, leaving 15 bases between the germline ends. This CDR3 is built from 14 residues. Germline V lookup: CDR1 SGHKS, CDR2 YYEKEE (reference sequence).